The 21 T cell receptor beta chains listed next were all sequenced from one sample in a study of CD8+ T cells in alopecia areata. Following extraction, RNA underwent reverse transcription to cDNA, which served as the sequencing template. Using immunoSEQ multiplex PCR, the repertoire was profiled, and TCRdb retains in-frame clones only, with some absent. The sample gives around 120,000 clones, roughly 66% of which show up once; roughly 2.8% is in the top ten. Source material: CD4+ T cells sorted from blood. Receptors were obtained from a human donor in good health.

The chain recombines TRBV11-2 with TRBJ2-3, with 10 bases lining up with TRBD2. Trimming at V came to 5 bases and at J to 11 bases, leaving 13 bases not matched to a gene. Germline CDR1 SGHAT, CDR2 FQNNGV. The CDR3 is 15 amino acids. This chain's CDR3 is CASSPRSGGDAKQYF. The CDR3 coding sequence is TGTGCCAGCAGCCCAAGGAGCGGGGGGGATGCGAAGCAGTATTTT.

The chain couples TRBV9 to TRBJ1-2, with 8 bases that match TRBD1. The CDR3 is 14 amino acids. Germline V gives CDR1 SGDLS, CDR2 YYNGEE. V lost 4 bases to trimming and J lost 4 bases; unmatched junction nucleotides: 6. CDR3 nucleotide sequence: TGTGCCAGCAGCCCCGGGACAGGAGTCTATGGCTACACCTTC. It specifies CASSPGTGVYGYTF.

The V gene is TRBV15, the J gene TRBJ1-1, with 7 nucleotides matching TRBD1. The CDR3 runs to 16 residues. V was pared by 3 bases and J by 4 bases, with 11 bases of the junction left unmatched. Germline-derived CDR1 and CDR2 are LNHNV and YYDKDF (reference sequence). CDR3 coding DNA: TGTGCCACCAGCAGGGACAGGCGCCCGCAGGGCACTGAAGCTTTCTTT. Amino acid sequence: CATSRDRRPQGTEAFF.

The J gene is TRBJ2-3, the V gene TRBV7-2; D might be TRBD2 (5 bases). CDR1 is SGHTA, CDR2 FQGNSA, per germline. Trimming took off 5 bases at V and 8 bases at J, with 8 bases between the two ends. The CDR3 has 11 residues. CDR3 nucleotide sequence: TGTGCCAGCAGCCCCGAGGGTACGCAGTATTTT. It specifies CASSPEGTQYF.

This clone was counted between two and nine times. The CDR3 here is CSVARGRGSPLHF. In DNA form, the CDR3 reads TGCAGCGTTGCTAGGGGACGGGGGTCACCCCTCCACTTT. The rearrangement links TRBV29-1 to TRBJ1-6, with a weak D call TRBD1 (5 bases). Trimming took off 4 bases at V and 10 bases at J, with 14 bases between the two ends. This CDR3 comprises 13 residues. Germline V gives CDR1 SQVTM, CDR2 ANQGSEA.

The CDR3 DNA reads TGCGCCAGCAGTGAAGGTCCGCGGCGGTACTTC. It yields the protein CASSEGPRRYF. The chain couples TRBV10-1 to TRBJ2-7; D unclear. The CDR3 spans 11 residues. Trimming removed 3 bases from V and 12 bases from J, with 12 bases in between. Germline assignment: CDR1 WNHNN and CDR2 SYGVQD (reference sequence).

This clone was observed a handful of times. V and J are TRBV5-1 and TRBJ1-2, with 9 bases identical to TRBD1. There are 14 residues in the CDR3. The V segment lost 4 bases and the J segment 6 bases; nucleotides outside the gene matches: 7. The germline gives CDR1 SGHRS, CDR2 YFSETQ. The CDR3 nucleotides read TGCGCCAGCAGCCACGGACAGGGGATAAATGGCTACACCTTC. Encoded protein: CASSHGQGINGYTF.

V gene TRBV10-3 combines with J gene TRBJ2-3, with D perhaps matching TRBD1 or TRBD2 (5 bases each). The V end lost 8 bases, the J end lost 4 bases, and 16 bases lay between the germline ends. Germline V gives CDR1 ENHRY, CDR2 SYGVKD. The CDR3 is 14 residues long. DNA of the CDR3: TGTGCCATCGGAGAGGGGAACGGCGCAGATACGCAGTATTTT. Translating gives CAIGEGNGADTQYF.

The chain links TRBV5-4 to TRBJ1-2, with D possibly being TRBD1 (6 bases). Per the germline V gene, CDR1 is SGHNT and CDR2 is YYREEE (reference sequence). V lost 1 base to trimming and J lost 4 bases, with 11 bases between them. The CDR3 loop spans 14 amino acids. CDR3 DNA: TGTGCCAGCAGCTTGAGGGGGGCGGCCTATGGCTACACCTTC. Translation gives CASSLRGAAYGYTF.

This clone appeared once. The J gene is TRBJ1-2, the V gene TRBV5-4, with D uncertain. CDR1 is SGHNT, CDR2 YYREEE, per germline (reference sequence). The CDR3 spans 13 residues. V was shortened by 3 bases and J by 4 bases, with 10 bases between the two germline ends. The CDR3 here is CASSSASTYGYTF. Here the CDR3 DNA reads TGTGCCAGCAGCTCAGCAAGTACCTATGGCTACACCTTC.

The chain has TRBV30 and TRBJ1-2; D gene uncertain. In germline, CDR1 is GTSNPN, CDR2 SVGIG (reference sequence). Trimming shortened V by 1 base and J by 7 bases, and 7 bases separated the two germline ends. The length of the CDR3 is 11 residues. This CDR3 reads CAWSASGGYTF. The DNA for the CDR3 is TGTGCCTGGAGTGCCTCAGGTGGCTACACCTTC.

The rearrangement links TRBV30 to TRBJ1-1; D might be TRBD1 (5 bases). Germline loops: CDR1 GTSNPN, CDR2 SVGIG (reference sequence). Deletions cut 7 bases from V and 0 bases from J, with 15 bases between. The CDR3 is 14 residues long. The CDR3 region has the DNA TGTGCCTCGGATAGGGGAGTTCTGAACACTGAAGCTTTCTTT. Translation: CASDRGVLNTEAFF.

The chain combines TRBV27 with TRBJ2-5; no reliable D call. The CDR3 loop spans 14 amino acids. From germline, CDR1 is MNHEY and CDR2 SMNVEV (reference sequence). V was clipped by 0 bases and J by 5 bases, with 10 bases between them. CDR3 nucleotide sequence: TGTGCCAGCAGTTTATCGCGGCTTAGGGAGACCCAGTACTTC. This codes for CASSLSRLRETQYF.

This clone came up a few times. V usage is TRBV29-1 and J usage is TRBJ2-5; D remains ambiguous. The V gene lost 1 base and the J gene lost 3 bases, with 9 bases spanning the gap. Germline V gene lookup returns CDR1 SQVTM and CDR2 ANQGSEA. This CDR3 has 13 amino acids. The CDR3 is CSVEGPGEETQYF. The CDR3 nucleotides read TGCAGCGTTGAAGGGCCAGGTGAAGAGACCCAGTACTTC.

This chain connects TRBV30 to TRBJ1-3, with D possibly being TRBD1 (5 bases). The CDR3 has 13 residues. Looked up from germline, CDR1 is GTSNPN and CDR2 is SVGIG (reference sequence). The V and J ends lost 4 bases and 4 bases respectively, with 11 bases between them. The CDR3 DNA is TGTGCCTGGACCCGGGACTCCGGAAACACCATATATTTT. Its translation is CAWTRDSGNTIYF.

The chain combines TRBV6-1 with TRBJ1-1; the D is unclear. Germline V gene sequence: CDR1 MNHNS, CDR2 SASEGT. The CDR3 loop spans 12 amino acids. Trimming pared 6 bases from V and 1 base from J, leaving 6 bases between. The DNA of the CDR3 is TGTGCCAGCAGGACGTGGAACACTGAAGCTTTCTTT. Translated: CASRTWNTEAFF.

This clone occurred once. The chain carries TRBV5-1 and TRBJ2-6; 8 bases map to TRBD1. V lost 4 bases, J lost 2 bases, and 5 bases stayed unmatched. This CDR3 contains 16 residues. Germline-derived CDR1 and CDR2 are SGHRS and YFSETQ. CDR3 protein: CASSPGQEAGANVLTF. The CDR3 DNA follows: TGCGCCAGCAGCCCGGGACAGGAGGCTGGGGCCAACGTCCTGACTTTC.

The chain links TRBV6-5 to TRBJ2-3; D might be TRBD1 (6 bases). Looked up from germline, CDR1 is MNHEY and CDR2 is SVGAGI. The CDR3 has 16 amino acids. Trimming cost V 2 bases and J 4 bases, with 16 bases left between them. The CDR3 reads CASSYLGRGYADTQYF. DNA of the CDR3: TGTGCCAGCAGTTACCTAGGCAGGGGTTACGCAGATACGCAGTATTTT.

The gene calls are TRBV29-1 and TRBJ2-3; D is ambiguous. V was shortened by 3 bases and J by 0 bases, with 7 bases between the two germline ends. In germline, CDR1 is SQVTM, CDR2 ANQGSEA. This CDR3 has 13 amino acids. This CDR3 is CSVDRQSTDTQYF. CDR3 sequence (DNA): TGCAGCGTTGATAGGCAGAGCACAGATACGCAGTATTTT.

The chain joins TRBV29-1 to TRBJ2-3; D unresolved. Trimming stripped 4 bases from V and 2 bases from J, with 22 bases between. CDR3 length: 17 amino acids. From germline, CDR1 is SQVTM and CDR2 ANQGSEA. The CDR3 is CSVAGYHRAYDTDTQYF. DNA for the CDR3: TGCAGCGTTGCTGGGTATCATCGGGCTTATGACACAGATACGCAGTATTTT.

V usage is TRBV30 and J usage is TRBJ1-1, with TRBD1 matching 7 bases. Trimming removed 4 bases from V and 4 bases from J; junction bases left unmatched: 3. Germline V CDR1 and CDR2: GTSNPN, SVGIG (reference sequence). This CDR3 comprises 12 residues. The DNA of the CDR3 is TGTGCCTGGACAGGGGGGATCACTGAAGCTTTCTTT. It encodes CAWTGGITEAFF.